The clone carrying this T cell receptor beta chain turned up a few times. Its antigen remains unidentified. The sample comes from a study of T cells in Graves' hyperthyroidism and ophthalmopathy. Study-wide results and caveats: Before onset, by a median of around six months, the model predicted ophthalmopathy.

CDR3 size: 15 residues. CDR1 and CDR2 from the germline V gene are SGHRS and YFSETQ. V shed 0 bases and J shed 4 bases, with 10 bases lying between them. TCR beta CDR3 region amplification was performed from RNA transcripts. HTBI primers were employed in a first-round RT-PCR of the TCR CDR3. Via MiXCR, TCRdb re-called the multiplex PCR reads, giving one row per CDR3 protein. The repertoire holds over 400,000 distinct CDR3 sequences, with roughly 22% as singletons. The genes are TRBV5-1 and TRBJ2-2; D is undetermined. Specimen: blood. This TCR was sampled from a woman in her seventies with Graves' ophthalmopathy. The CDR3 DNA reads as TGCGCCAGCAGCTTGGAGGCGGTGTTCACCGGGGAGCTGTTTTTT. It specifies CASSLEAVFTGELFF.